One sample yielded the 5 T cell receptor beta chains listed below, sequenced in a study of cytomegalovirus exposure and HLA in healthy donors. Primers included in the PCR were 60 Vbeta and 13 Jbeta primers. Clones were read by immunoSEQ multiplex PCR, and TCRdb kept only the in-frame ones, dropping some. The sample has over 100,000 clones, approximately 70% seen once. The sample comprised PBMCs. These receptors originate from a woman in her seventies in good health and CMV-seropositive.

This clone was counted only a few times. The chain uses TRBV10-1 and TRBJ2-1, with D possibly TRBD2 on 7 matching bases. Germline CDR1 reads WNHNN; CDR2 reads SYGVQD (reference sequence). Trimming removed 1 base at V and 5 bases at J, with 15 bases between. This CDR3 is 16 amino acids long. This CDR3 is CASSELGGGIDNEQFF. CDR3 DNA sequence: TGCGCCAGCAGTGAGTTAGGGGGGGGGATTGACAATGAGCAGTTCTTC.

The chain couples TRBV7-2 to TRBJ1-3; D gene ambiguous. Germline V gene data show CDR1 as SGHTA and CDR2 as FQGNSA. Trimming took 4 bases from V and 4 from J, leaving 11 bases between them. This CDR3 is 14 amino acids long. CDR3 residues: CASSSLGVGNTIYF. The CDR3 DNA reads TGTGCCAGCAGCTCCCTCGGGGTCGGAAACACCATATATTTT.

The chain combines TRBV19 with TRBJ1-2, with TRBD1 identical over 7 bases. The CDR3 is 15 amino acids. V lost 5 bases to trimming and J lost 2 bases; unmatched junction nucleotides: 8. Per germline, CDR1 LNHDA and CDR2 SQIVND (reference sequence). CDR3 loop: CASSPGTDLNYGYTF. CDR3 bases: TGTGCCAGTAGTCCGGGGACAGATTTAAACTATGGCTACACCTTC.

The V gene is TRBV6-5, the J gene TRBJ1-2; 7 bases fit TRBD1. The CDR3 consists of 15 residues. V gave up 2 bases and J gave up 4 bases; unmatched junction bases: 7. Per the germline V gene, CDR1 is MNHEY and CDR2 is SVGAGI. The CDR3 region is CASSYQTGTSYGYTF. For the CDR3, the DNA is TGTGCCAGCAGTTACCAGACAGGGACATCCTATGGCTACACCTTC.

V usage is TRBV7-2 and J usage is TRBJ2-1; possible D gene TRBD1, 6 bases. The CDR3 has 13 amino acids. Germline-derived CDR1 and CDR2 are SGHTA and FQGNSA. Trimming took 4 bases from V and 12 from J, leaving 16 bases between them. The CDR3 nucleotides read TGTGCCAGCAGCTCCATAGGGGGTGTTGGGCAGTTCTTC. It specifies CASSSIGGVGQFF.